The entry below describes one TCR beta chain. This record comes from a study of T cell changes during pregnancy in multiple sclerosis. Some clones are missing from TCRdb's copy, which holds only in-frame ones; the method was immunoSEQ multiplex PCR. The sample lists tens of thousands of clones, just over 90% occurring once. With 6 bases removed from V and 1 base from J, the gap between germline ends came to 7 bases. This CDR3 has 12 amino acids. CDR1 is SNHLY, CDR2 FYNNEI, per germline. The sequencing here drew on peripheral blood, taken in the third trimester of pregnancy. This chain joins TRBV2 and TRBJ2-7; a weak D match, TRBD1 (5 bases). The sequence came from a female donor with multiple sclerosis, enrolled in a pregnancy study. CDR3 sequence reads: CASRDTSYEQYF. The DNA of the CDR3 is TGTGCCAGCAGGGACACATCCTACGAGCAGTACTTC.